The clone carrying this T cell receptor (beta chain) was detected ten times or more. The data were taken from a study of HIV-infected patients and healthy controls. The CDR3 extends over 15 amino acids. Germline V gene data show CDR1 as SGHDT and CDR2 as YYEEEE. The V end was cut by 4 bases, the J end by 2 bases, with 13 bases between. Via MiXCR, TCRdb re-called the 5' RACE reads, giving one row per CDR3 protein. The sample lists some 20,000 distinct CDR3 sequences, roughly 18% occurring once. Sequencing was performed on CD8+ T cells from blood. The chain uses TRBV5-6 and TRBJ2-1; D possibly uses TRBD1 or TRBD2 (5 bases each). The source is a human donor in good health. CDR3 loop: CASSPGGNTYNEQFF. The CDR3 DNA is TGTGCCAGCAGCCCTGGGGGAAACACCTACAATGAGCAGTTCTTC.